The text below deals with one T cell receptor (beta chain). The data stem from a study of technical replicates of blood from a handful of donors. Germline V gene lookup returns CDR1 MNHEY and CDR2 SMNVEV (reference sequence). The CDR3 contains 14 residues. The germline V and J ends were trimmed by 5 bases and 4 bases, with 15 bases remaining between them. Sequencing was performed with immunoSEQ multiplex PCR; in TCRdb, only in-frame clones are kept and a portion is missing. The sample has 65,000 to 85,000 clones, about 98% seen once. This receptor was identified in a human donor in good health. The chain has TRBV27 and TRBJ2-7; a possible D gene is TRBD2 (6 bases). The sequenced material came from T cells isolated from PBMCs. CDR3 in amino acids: CASSLIGGTYEQYF. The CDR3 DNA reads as TGTGCCAGCAGTCTGATCGGAGGGACTTACGAGCAGTACTTC.